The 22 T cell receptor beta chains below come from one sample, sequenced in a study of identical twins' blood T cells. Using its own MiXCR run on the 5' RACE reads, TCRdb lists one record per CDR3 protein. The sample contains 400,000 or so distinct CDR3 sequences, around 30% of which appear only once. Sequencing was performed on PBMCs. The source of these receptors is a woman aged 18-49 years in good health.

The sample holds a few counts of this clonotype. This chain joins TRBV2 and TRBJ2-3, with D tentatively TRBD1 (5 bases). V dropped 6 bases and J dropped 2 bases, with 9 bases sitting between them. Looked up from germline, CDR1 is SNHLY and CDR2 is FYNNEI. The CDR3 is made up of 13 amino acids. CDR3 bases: TGTGCCAGCAGGACAGCCATCACAGATACGCAGTATTTT. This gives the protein CASRTAITDTQYF.

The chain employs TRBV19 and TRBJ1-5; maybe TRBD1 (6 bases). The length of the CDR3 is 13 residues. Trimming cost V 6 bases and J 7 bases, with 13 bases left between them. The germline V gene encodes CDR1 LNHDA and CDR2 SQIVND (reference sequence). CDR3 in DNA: TGTGCCAGTAGGACAGGACTCGGACAGCCCCAGCATTTT. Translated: CASRTGLGQPQHF.

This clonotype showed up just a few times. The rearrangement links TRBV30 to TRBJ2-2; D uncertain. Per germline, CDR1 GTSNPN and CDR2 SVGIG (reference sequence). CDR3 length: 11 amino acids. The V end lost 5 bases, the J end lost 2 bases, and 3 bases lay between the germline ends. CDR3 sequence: CAWENTGELFF. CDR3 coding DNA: TGTGCCTGGGAAAACACCGGGGAGCTGTTTTTT.

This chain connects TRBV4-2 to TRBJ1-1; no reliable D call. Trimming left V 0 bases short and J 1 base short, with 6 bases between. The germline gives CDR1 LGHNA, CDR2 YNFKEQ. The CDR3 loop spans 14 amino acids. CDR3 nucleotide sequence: TGTGCCAGCAGCCAAGATCGAGAGAACACTGAAGCTTTCTTT. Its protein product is CASSQDRENTEAFF.

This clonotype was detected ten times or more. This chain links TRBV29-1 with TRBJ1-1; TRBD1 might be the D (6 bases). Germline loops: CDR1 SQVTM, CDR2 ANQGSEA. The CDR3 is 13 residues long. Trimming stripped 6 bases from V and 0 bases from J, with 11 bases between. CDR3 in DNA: TGCAGCGTCCACAGGGATTTGAACACTGAAGCTTTCTTT. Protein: CSVHRDLNTEAFF. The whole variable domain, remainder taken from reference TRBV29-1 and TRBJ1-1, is SAVISQKPSRDICQRGTSLTIQCQVDSQVTMMFWYRQQPGQSLTLIATANQGSEATYESGFVIDKFPISRPNLTFSTLTVSNMSPEDSSIYLCSVHRDLNTEAFFGQGTRLTVV.

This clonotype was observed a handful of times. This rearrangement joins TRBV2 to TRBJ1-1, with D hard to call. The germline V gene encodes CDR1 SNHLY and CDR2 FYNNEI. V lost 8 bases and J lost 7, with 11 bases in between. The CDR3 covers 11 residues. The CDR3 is CASLLLGEAFF. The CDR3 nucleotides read TGTGCCAGCCTTCTATTAGGTGAAGCTTTCTTT. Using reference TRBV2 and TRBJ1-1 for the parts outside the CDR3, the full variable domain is EPEVTQTPSHQVTQMGQEVILRCVPISNHLYFYWYRQILGQKVEFLVSFYNNEISEKSEIFDDQFSVERPDGSNFTLKIRSTKLEDSAMYFCASLLLGEAFFGQGTRLTVV.

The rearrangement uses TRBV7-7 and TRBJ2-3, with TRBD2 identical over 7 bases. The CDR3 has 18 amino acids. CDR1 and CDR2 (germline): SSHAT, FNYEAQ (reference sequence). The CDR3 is CAGSLQPAGLVSTDTQYF. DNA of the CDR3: TGTGCTGGCAGCTTACAGCCAGCGGGGTTAGTTAGCACAGATACGCAGTATTTT.

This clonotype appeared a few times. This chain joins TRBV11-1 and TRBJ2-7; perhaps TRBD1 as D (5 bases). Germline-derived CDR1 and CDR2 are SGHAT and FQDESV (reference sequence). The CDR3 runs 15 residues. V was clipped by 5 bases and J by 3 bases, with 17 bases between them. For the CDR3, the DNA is TGTGCCAGCAGCCCCCCTCCGCCAGGGTTCTACGAGCAGTACTTC. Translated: CASSPPPPGFYEQYF. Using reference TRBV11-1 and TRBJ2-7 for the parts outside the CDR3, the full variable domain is EAEVAQSPRYKITEKSQAVAFWCDPISGHATLYWYRQILGQGPELLVQFQDESVVDDSQLPKDRFSAERLKGVDSTLKIQPAELGDSAMYLCASSPPPPGFYEQYFGPGTRLTVT.

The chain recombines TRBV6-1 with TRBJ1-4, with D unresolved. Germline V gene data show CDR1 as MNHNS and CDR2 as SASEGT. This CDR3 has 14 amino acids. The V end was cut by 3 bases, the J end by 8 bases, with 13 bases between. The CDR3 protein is CASSEPGRGEKLFF. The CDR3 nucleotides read TGTGCCAGCAGTGAGCCCGGGCGAGGGGAAAAACTGTTTTTT.

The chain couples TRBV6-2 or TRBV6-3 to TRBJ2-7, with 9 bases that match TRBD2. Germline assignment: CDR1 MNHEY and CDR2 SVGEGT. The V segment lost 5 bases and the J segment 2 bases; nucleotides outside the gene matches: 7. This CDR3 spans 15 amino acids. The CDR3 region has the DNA TGTGCCAGCAGTCTAGGGGCTAGCGGGACCTACGAGCAGTACTTC. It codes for CASSLGASGTYEQYF.

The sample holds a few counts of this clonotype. The CDR3 loop is CASTPGGDALFSYNEQFF. The CDR3 DNA reads TGTGCCAGCACCCCGGGTGGGGACGCCCTTTTCTCCTACAATGAGCAGTTCTTC. This rearrangement joins TRBV6-5 to TRBJ2-1, with D possibly called TRBD1 or TRBD2 (5 bases each). CDR1 and CDR2 (germline): MNHEY, SVGAGI. The CDR3 length is 18 residues. The V and J ends lost 7 bases and 0 bases respectively, with 22 bases between them.

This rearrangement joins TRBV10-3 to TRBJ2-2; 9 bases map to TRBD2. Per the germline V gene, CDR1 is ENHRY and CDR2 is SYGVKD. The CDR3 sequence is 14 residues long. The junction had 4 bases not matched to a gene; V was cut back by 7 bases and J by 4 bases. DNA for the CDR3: TGTGCCATCAACCTAGCGGGGACCACCGGGGAGCTGTTTTTT. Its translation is CAINLAGTTGELFF.

The CDR3: CSARAAGRGDYGYTF. In DNA, the CDR3 is TGCAGTGCTAGAGCGGCAGGACGAGGTGACTATGGCTACACCTTC. The rearrangement links TRBV20-1 to TRBJ1-2; unclear D gene. The V end lost 1 base, the J end lost 3 bases, and 15 bases lay between the germline ends. This CDR3 spans 15 amino acids. Looked up from germline, CDR1 is DFQATT and CDR2 is SNEGSKA (reference sequence).

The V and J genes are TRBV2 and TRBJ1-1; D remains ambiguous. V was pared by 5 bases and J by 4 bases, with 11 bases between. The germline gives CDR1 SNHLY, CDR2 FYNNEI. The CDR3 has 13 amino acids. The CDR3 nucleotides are TGTGCCAGCAGTCCCCTGGCGGGCACTGAAGCTTTCTTT. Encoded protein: CASSPLAGTEAFF.

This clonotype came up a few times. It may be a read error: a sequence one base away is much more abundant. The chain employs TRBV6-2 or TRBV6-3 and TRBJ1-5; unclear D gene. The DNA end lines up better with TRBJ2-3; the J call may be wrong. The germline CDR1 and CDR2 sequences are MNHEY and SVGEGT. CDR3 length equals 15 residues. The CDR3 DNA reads TGTGCCAGCAGTTACGAGCAGTATAGCAATCAGCCCCAGTATTTT. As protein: CASSYEQYSNQPQYF.

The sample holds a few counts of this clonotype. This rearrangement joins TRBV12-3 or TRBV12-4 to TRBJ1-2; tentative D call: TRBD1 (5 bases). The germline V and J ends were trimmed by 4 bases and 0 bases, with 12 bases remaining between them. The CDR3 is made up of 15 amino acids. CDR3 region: CASSYRQPSNYGYTF. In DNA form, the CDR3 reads TGTGCCAGCAGTTACCGACAGCCATCTAACTATGGCTACACCTTC.

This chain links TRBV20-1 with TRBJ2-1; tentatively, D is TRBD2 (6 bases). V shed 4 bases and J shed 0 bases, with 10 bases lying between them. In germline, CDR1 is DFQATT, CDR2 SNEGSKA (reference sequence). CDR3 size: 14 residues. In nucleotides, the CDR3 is TGCAGTGCTACTACCGGGAGCTCCTACAATGAGCAGTTCTTC. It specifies CSATTGSSYNEQFF.

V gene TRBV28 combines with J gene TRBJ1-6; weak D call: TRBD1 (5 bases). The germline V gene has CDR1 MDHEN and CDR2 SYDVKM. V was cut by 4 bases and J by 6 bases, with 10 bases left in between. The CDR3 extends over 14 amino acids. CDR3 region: CASSSPGGNSPLHF. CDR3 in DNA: TGTGCCAGCAGTTCGCCCGGGGGTAATTCACCCCTCCACTTT.

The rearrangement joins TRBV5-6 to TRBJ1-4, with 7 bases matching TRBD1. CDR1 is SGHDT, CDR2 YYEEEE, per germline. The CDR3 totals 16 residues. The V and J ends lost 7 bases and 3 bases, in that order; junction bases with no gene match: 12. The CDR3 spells CASAMGYTGANEKLFF. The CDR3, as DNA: TGTGCCAGCGCTATGGGCTATACAGGGGCTAATGAAAAACTGTTTTTT. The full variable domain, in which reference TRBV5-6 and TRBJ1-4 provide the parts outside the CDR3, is DAGVTQSPTHLIKTRGQQVTLRCSPKSGHDTVSWYQQALGQGPQFIFQYYEEEERQRGNFPDRFSGHQFPNYSSELNVNALLLGDSALYLCASAMGYTGANEKLFFGSGTQLSVL.

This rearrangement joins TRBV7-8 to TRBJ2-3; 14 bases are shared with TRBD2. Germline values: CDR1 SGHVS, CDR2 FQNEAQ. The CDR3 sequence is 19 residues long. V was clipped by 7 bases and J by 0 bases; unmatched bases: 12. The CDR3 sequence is CASKILGTSGRSSTDTQYF. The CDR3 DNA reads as TGTGCCAGCAAAATCTTGGGGACTAGCGGGAGATCTAGCACAGATACGCAGTATTTT.

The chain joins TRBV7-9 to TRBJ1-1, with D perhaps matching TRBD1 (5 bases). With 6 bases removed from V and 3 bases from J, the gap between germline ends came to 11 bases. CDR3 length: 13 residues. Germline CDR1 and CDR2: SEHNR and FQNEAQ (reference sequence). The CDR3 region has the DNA TGTGCCAGCAGATCACAGGATTACACTGAAGCTTTCTTT. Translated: CASRSQDYTEAFF.

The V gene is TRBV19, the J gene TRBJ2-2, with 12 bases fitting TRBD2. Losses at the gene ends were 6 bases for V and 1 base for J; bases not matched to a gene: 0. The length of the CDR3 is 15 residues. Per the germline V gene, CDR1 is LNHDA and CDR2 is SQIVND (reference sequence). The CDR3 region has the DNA TGTGCCAGTAGGGGACTAGCGGGGAACACCGGGGAGCTGTTTTTT. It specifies CASRGLAGNTGELFF.